These 31 T cell receptor beta chains were all obtained from the same sample, sequenced in a study of tumor-infiltrating lymphocytes in primary liver carcinoma. With roughly 0.5 ug total RNA as template and a constant-region primer, TCR beta cDNA was made. TCR beta libraries came from three nested multiplex PCR rounds using slightly modified ARM-PCR. It was with TRBV1-TRBV30 forward primers and a C-beta reverse primer that the first two PCR rounds were run, at about 9 cycles each. TCRdb processed the multiplex PCR reads anew with MiXCR; each CDR3 protein has one entry. Among more than 70,000 distinct CDR3 sequences listed, more than 65% were seen once. Extraction of RNA together with DNA used roughly 20-32 mg of unsorted bulk tissue. The sequenced sample was liver tumor tissue from sampling region 1. Subset denoted: tumor region T1, superior pole. Every receptor here comes from a middle-aged man with primary liver carcinoma and hepatitis B virus infection.

Note on this clonotype: Possible read error: a much larger clone is one base away. The V call is TRBV7-8, the J call TRBJ2-1; TRBD2 is a possible D gene (6 bases). Germline V gene sequence: CDR1 SGHVS, CDR2 FQNEAQ. The length of the CDR3 is 11 residues. The CDR3 DNA sequence: TGTGCCAGCAGCTATGGGACTTCCCAGTCCTTC. It encodes CASSYGTSQSF.

About this clonotype itself: At one end, the junction sequence differs from germline, possibly due to a read error. This chain uses TRBV6-5 with TRBJ1-2; TRBD1 might be the D (5 bases). This CDR3 comprises 16 residues. CDR1 is MNHEY, CDR2 SVGAGI, per germline. The CDR3 sequence is CASSYSRQGINYGYTF. CDR3 in DNA: TGTGCCAGCAGTTACTCTAGGCAGGGCATTAACTATGGCTACACCTTT.

With respect to this clonotype: Given the absence of the conserved phenylalanine or tryptophan at the CDR3 end, a read error is likely. The DNA is left out, because the CDR3 cannot be placed on it with certainty; the CDR3 is given as TCRdb lists it. J is TRBJ2-5 and V is TRBV11-2; TRBD1 reflects the table's D call only, with no check against the DNA. The germline V gene has CDR1 SGHAT and CDR2 FQNNGV. The CDR3 length equals 15 residues, ends included. CDR3 amino acids: CTSSLTWTAQETQYS.

As to this clonotype: The CDR3 carries no conserved terminal phenylalanine or tryptophan, so it likely arises from a read error. The DNA is left out, because the CDR3 cannot be placed on it with certainty; the CDR3 is given as TCRdb lists it. V gene TRBV4-1 combines with J gene TRBJ2-1; no check of the table's D call, TRBD1, against the DNA was made. Inclusive of both ends, the CDR3 amounts to 15 amino acids. Germline loops: CDR1 MGHRA, CDR2 YSYEKL. CDR3 protein: CASSQDGNAHNERFL.

To note about this clonotype: Since the CDR3 does not end with the conserved phenylalanine or tryptophan, this likely comes from a read error. V usage is TRBV12-3 or TRBV12-4 and J usage is TRBJ2-3; no clear D. The CDR3 sequence is 15 residues long. CDR3 DNA sequence: TGTGCCAACAGTTTACGTCGCATTGGGGCAGATACGCAGTATCTT. Its translation: CANSLRRIGADTQYL.

With respect to this clonotype: At one boundary the junction diverges from the germline segment, which might be a read error. The chain is built from TRBV29-1 and TRBJ2-7, with a possible D match to TRBD1 (5 bases). This CDR3 spans 13 amino acids. Germline values: CDR1 SQVTM, CDR2 ANQGSEA. The CDR3 DNA reads as TGCAGCGTCCTGAGTTGGGGCGCAAGCGAGCAAAACTTC. It encodes CSVLSWGASEQNF.

Concerning this clonotype: An end of the junction differs from the germline gene, which may be a read error. The chain couples TRBV4-2 to TRBJ2-1; D not resolved. Germline lookup yields CDR1 LGHNA and CDR2 YNFKEQ. This CDR3 has 17 amino acids. The CDR3 nucleotides read TGTGCCAGAAGCCAAGATATTACGCGATTCTCCTACAATGAGCAGTTCTTC. Translated, it gives CARSQDITRFSYNEQFF.

The count of this clonotype is one. The junction differs from germline at one of its ends, possibly a read error. The chain recombines TRBV6-1 with TRBJ2-1; 8 bases align to TRBD2. The germline V gene has CDR1 MNHNS and CDR2 SASEGT. The CDR3 totals 16 residues. As DNA, the CDR3 is TGTGCCAACAGTCCACCCGGGAGCGGGAGTGATAATGAGCAGTTCTTC. Translated: CANSPPGSGSDNEQFF.

Note on this clonotype: Its ends do not fully match the called genes, so a read error is possible. In DNA form, the CDR3 reads TGTGCCAGTAGTACGGAGGGGGGAACTGAAGTTTTCTTT. Its protein is CASSTEGGTEVFF. V and J are TRBV12-3 or TRBV12-4 and TRBJ1-1; D possibly corresponds to TRBD1 (6 bases). The CDR3 has 13 amino acids.

This clonotype came up once. One junction end does not reproduce the germline sequence, and a read error may be involved. The chain combines TRBV12-3 or TRBV12-4 with TRBJ2-1; D gene unclear. The CDR3 consists of 13 residues. The CDR3 spells CDSSLERYNEQFF. The CDR3, as DNA: TGTGACAGCAGTTTGGAACGCTACAATGAGCAGTTCTTC.

About this clonotype: One junction end disagrees with the germline gene, perhaps due to a read error. The rearrangement links TRBV20-1 to TRBJ2-7; D is perhaps TRBD1 (7 bases). This CDR3 is built from 14 residues. Germline lookup yields CDR1 DFQATT and CDR2 SNEGSKA (reference sequence). Here the CDR3 DNA reads TGCAGTGCCAACGCGGGACAGTCCGCCTACGAGCAGTACTTT. Translation gives CSANAGQSAYEQYF.

The chain carries TRBV11-1 and TRBJ2-7, with a weak D call TRBD2 (6 bases). The last part of the DNA fits TRBJ2-1 better; the J call may be wrong. CDR1 and CDR2 (germline): SGHAT, FQDESV (reference sequence). This CDR3 spans 14 amino acids. The CDR3 loop is CASSPDYQASAQFF. CDR3 sequence (DNA): TGTGCCAGCAGCCCGGACTACCAAGCCAGCGCACAGTTCTTC.

On this clonotype: This could be a read error, since a much larger clone is one nucleotide away. The chain carries TRBV28 and TRBJ2-7; no reliable D call. Germline V lookup: CDR1 MDHEN, CDR2 SYDVKM. The CDR3 covers 13 residues. The CDR3 DNA reads TGTGCCATCAGTTTATCCGGTTCCTACGAGCAGTACTTC. Residues: CAISLSGSYEQYF.

About this clonotype itself: This may be a read error, as it is one base from a much larger clone. The CDR3 sequence: CASSHRLAGWDNEQFF. The CDR3 coding sequence is TGCGCCAGCAGCCACCGACTAGCGGGTTGGGACAATGAGCAGTTCTTC. The rearrangement links TRBV4-1 to TRBJ2-1; 10 nucleotides match TRBD2. The length of the CDR3 is 16 residues. CDR1 is MGHRA and CDR2 is YSYEKL in the germline V gene. The trim removed 3 bases at V and 5 bases at J, leaving 7 bases unmatched.

The table lists this clonotype with many counts. V and J are TRBV28 and TRBJ2-7, with 10 nucleotides matching TRBD1. This CDR3 comprises 14 residues. Per germline, CDR1 MDHEN and CDR2 SYDVKM. V lost 3 bases, J lost 11 bases, and 10 bases stayed unmatched. CDR3 residues: CASSFGDRGPGEYF. The CDR3 bases are TGTGCCAGCAGTTTTGGGGACAGGGGACCTGGGGAGTACTTC. Using reference TRBV28 and TRBJ2-7 for the parts outside the CDR3, the full variable domain is DVKVTQSSRYLVKRTGEKVFLECVQDMDHENMFWYRQDPGLGLRLIYFSYDVKMKEKGDIPEGYSVSREKKERFSLILESASTNQTSMYLCASSFGDRGPGEYFGPGTRLTVT.

V is TRBV14 and J is TRBJ1-1, with 7 bases that match TRBD1. This CDR3 has 15 residues. CDR1 is SGHDN and CDR2 is FVKESK in the germline V gene. Trimming cost V 7 bases and J 5 bases; bases outside gene matches: 13. CDR3 nucleotide sequence: TGTGCCAGCAATGAAAACAGGGGCTTGGATACTGAAGCTTTCTTT. Amino acid sequence: CASNENRGLDTEAFF.

This clonotype has ten or more counts. The chain carries TRBV5-1 and TRBJ2-2; weak D call: TRBD1 (6 bases). Germline values: CDR1 SGHRS, CDR2 YFSETQ. The CDR3 has 15 residues. V was shortened by 4 bases and J by 3 bases, with 13 bases between the two germline ends. The CDR3 DNA reads as TGCGCCAGCAGCCTCCGGGCAGGGGACACCGGGGAGCTGTTTTTT. It specifies CASSLRAGDTGELFF. The full variable domain, in which reference TRBV5-1 and TRBJ2-2 provide the parts outside the CDR3, is KAGVTQTPRYLIKTRGQQVTLSCSPISGHRSVSWYQQTPGQGLQFLFEYFSETQRNKGNFPGRFSGRQFSNSRSEMNVSTLELGDSALYLCASSLRAGDTGELFFGEGSRLTVL.

On this clonotype: A much larger clone differs by one base, so this may be a read error. The DNA for the CDR3 is TGTGCCAGCAGCCCGGGACTAGCGGGAGCCCTGAGCGATAAGCAGTCCTTC. It encodes CASSPGLAGALSDKQSF. The chain joins TRBV5-5 to TRBJ2-1, with 14 nucleotides matching TRBD2. The V gene's germline CDR1 is SGHKS and CDR2 YYEKEE (reference sequence). The length of the CDR3 is 17 residues.

Of note for this clonotype: The conserved phenylalanine or tryptophan normally closing the CDR3 is absent here, so this likely arose from a read error. V gene TRBV4-1 combines with J gene TRBJ1-4; D is perhaps TRBD1 (6 bases). The CDR3 runs to 16 residues. Per germline, CDR1 MGHRA and CDR2 YSYEKL. Trimming shortened V by 6 bases and J by 8 bases, and 22 bases separated the two germline ends. CDR3 DNA: TGCGCCAGCAGTCCACCCTCGAGGGGGGCACGCGAAAAACTGTTTCTT. Its translation is CASSPPSRGAREKLFL.

This clonotype was seen more than once but under ten times. This clone may be a read error of a much larger clone one base away. The rearrangement uses TRBV6-6 and TRBJ2-2; the match to TRBD1 covers 7 bases. The CDR3 sequence is 14 residues long. The V gene end was trimmed by 9 bases and the J gene end by 3 bases; junction bases not matched to a gene: 7. Germline V gene lookup returns CDR1 MNHNY and CDR2 SVGAGI (reference sequence). The CDR3 is CARRAGTDTGELFF. The CDR3 DNA sequence: TGTGCCAGGAGGGCCGGGACAGACACCGGGGAGCTGTTTTTT.

This clonotype was seen a single time. The germline gene is not matched at one end of the junction; a read error may be the cause. The rearrangement uses TRBV29-1 and TRBJ2-3, with D perhaps matching TRBD1 (6 bases). CDR3 length equals 13 residues. The germline V gene has CDR1 SQVTM and CDR2 ANQGSEA. The CDR3 sequence: CSVEETRTDTQYF. The CDR3 DNA is TGCAGCGTTGAAGAGACAAGGACAGATACGCAGTACTTT.

About this clonotype itself: A much larger clonotype is one base distant, so this may be a read error. The chain has TRBV7-8 and TRBJ2-3; D is possibly TRBD1 or TRBD2 (6 bases each). Germline V CDR1 and CDR2: SGHVS, FQNEAQ. The CDR3 loop spans 15 amino acids. As DNA, the CDR3 is TGTGCCAGCAGCTTAGACGGACCGGGGGCAGGAACGCGGTATTTT. Translation: CASSLDGPGAGTRYF.

This clonotype was counted a single time. A junction boundary mismatches the germline segment, possibly from a read error. The V and J genes are TRBV11-2 and TRBJ2-5, with 7 bases aligning to TRBD2. The CDR3 covers 16 residues. Germline values: CDR1 SGHAT, CDR2 FQNNGV. CDR3 nucleotides: TGTGCAAGCAGCCCCGGACTAGTGGGAAGTGTAGAGACCCAGTACTTC. It specifies CASSPGLVGSVETQYF.

Remarks on this clonotype: A much larger clone sits a single nucleotide away, making a read error possible. V and J are TRBV7-8 and TRBJ2-7; perhaps TRBD1 as D (5 bases). CDR3 size: 15 residues. CDR1 SGHVS and CDR2 FQNEAQ come from the germline V gene. The CDR3 loop is CASSLHSDTFHERYF. The CDR3 nucleotides read TGTGCCAGCAGCTTACACTCGGACACTTTCCACGAGCGGTACTTC.

In the case of this clonotype: A much bigger clone sits one base away, suggesting this may be a read error. The chain recombines TRBV5-1 with TRBJ1-2; D uncertain. Trimming left V 7 bases short and J 1 base short, with 11 bases between. CDR1 is SGHRS, CDR2 YFSETQ, per germline. The CDR3 has 13 amino acids. CDR3 in DNA: TGCGCCAGCCGGCAGTACAATAACTATGGCTACACCTTC. The encoded protein is CASRQYNNYGYTF.

This clonotype was observed a single time. A read error may produce the germline difference seen at one junction end. This rearrangement joins TRBV6-5 to TRBJ2-7; 8 bases are shared with TRBD1. The CDR3 loop spans 16 amino acids. The V gene's germline CDR1 is MNHEY and CDR2 SVGAGI. The CDR3 DNA reads as TGTGCCAGCAGTTACTCGGGGACAGGTCACTCCTACGAGCAGTGCTTC. Translating gives CASSYSGTGHSYEQCF.

This clonotype was seen just once. An end of the junction differs from the germline gene, which may be a read error. V gene TRBV10-3 combines with J gene TRBJ2-7; 11 nucleotides match TRBD2. In germline, CDR1 is ENHRY, CDR2 SYGVKD. This CDR3 region has 17 residues. This chain's CDR3 is CAISEPRLAGTKYEQCF. CDR3 nucleotide sequence: TGTGCCATCAGTGAGCCGAGACTAGCGGGGACCAAGTACGAGCAATGCTTC.

This clonotype was seen a few times. A much larger clone differs by one base, so this may be a read error. The chain links TRBV13 to TRBJ1-1; the D is unclear. This CDR3 is built from 13 residues. Germline values: CDR1 PRHDT, CDR2 FYEKMQ (reference sequence). The CDR3 DNA is TGTGCCAGCAGCTTAACGCAGAACACTGAAGCTCTCTTT. This gives the protein CASSLTQNTEALF.

In this sample, this clonotype turned up many times. This chain joins TRBV7-2 and TRBJ2-7; tentative D call: TRBD2 (7 bases). The germline gives CDR1 SGHTA, CDR2 FQGNSA. The CDR3 loop spans 15 amino acids. V was pared by 6 bases and J by 3 bases, with 18 bases between. CDR3 nucleotides: TGTGCCAGCAGGCGGGAGCGGGACAACTTCTACGAGCAGTACTTC. Translated: CASRRERDNFYEQYF.

This clonotype appeared many times. V usage is TRBV4-1 and J usage is TRBJ2-5, with 12 bases that match TRBD2. This CDR3 has 16 amino acids. Germline CDR1 MGHRA, CDR2 YSYEKL. With 4 bases clipped from V and 2 bases from J, the junction kept 5 bases outside the gene matches. The CDR3 loop reads CASSLRLAGAQETQYF. The CDR3, as DNA: TGCGCCAGCAGCCTAAGACTAGCGGGGGCACAAGAGACCCAGTACTTC.

The chain recombines TRBV2 with TRBJ2-7; D might be TRBD1 (6 bases). The V and J ends lost 7 bases and 3 bases respectively, with 10 bases between them. Germline V lookup: CDR1 SNHLY, CDR2 FYNNEI. This CDR3 spans 12 amino acids. The CDR3: CASITGNYEQYF. The CDR3 region has the DNA TGTGCCAGCATAACAGGGAACTACGAGCAGTACTTC.